This T cell receptor beta chain was profiled in a study of blood T cell repertoires in COVID-19 (TCRdb year 2020). Notes on the research overall: Collaborator samples came from the United States, Italy and Spain and covered acute and convalescent phases of COVID-19. The material from the prospective study consisted of cDNA or gDNA derived from T cells, B-cell-depleted T cells, or PBMCs. The dataset comprised deeply sampled blood TCRbeta repertoires from subjects exposed to, actively infected with, or recovered from COVID-19. The repertoires were released in a freely available public database meant as a resource for research on the immune response to SARS-CoV-2. Samples were obtained from the ongoing ImmuneRACE study (first 160 participants) and from 1,200 or so subjects provided by 6 global collaborators. Nearly every sample came with metadata listing a de-identified subject ID, COVID-19 status, age in years and sex. HLA class I and class II types, where available, came from metadata supplied by the sample provider rather than from assay-based typing.

One collaborating source in Seattle enrolled patients during active infection and followed them longitudinally through the course of disease. Each collaborating institution followed its own protocols to collect whole blood in K2EDTA tubes. Collaborator samples were shipped for TCRbeta analysis as frozen whole blood, isolated PBMCs, or DNA extracted from either sample type. The CDR3 measures 17 amino acids from cysteine to phenylalanine. Only the CDR3 part of the read is kept: 51 bases, read in frame from the first base. Compared with germline, V lacks 0 bases and J lacks 1 base; bases without a gene match: 3. CDR1 SGDLS and CDR2 YYNGEE were looked up in the germline V gene. The immunoSEQ Assay, a bias-controlled multiplex PCR, was used to amplify TCRbeta CDR3 regions from genomic DNA. In the authors' own workflow: The number of nucleated cells in each sample was estimated by amplification of reference gene primers within the assay. To quantify the absolute abundance of each unique TCRbeta CDR3 rearrangement, sequence reads were collapsed and filtered. For each sample, productive Simpson clonality was calculated as the square root of Simpson's diversity index across productive rearrangements. Not all clones reach the TCRdb copy of this immuneACCESS table, which keeps in-frame sequences only. Checked studies attribute under half of the gap to unresolved V genes and leave the rest unexplained. D and trimming come from the DNA, and the V and J calls and clone size come from that table. The sample contains some 62,000 clones, more than 75% of them found a single time. The top ten clonotypes cover approximately 14% of the sample.

Study-level results and caveats: Clinical and demographic metadata were provided uncurated, with the amount varying by source and participant.

As for this clone: It has no known antigen specificity. No clone much larger than this one lies a single base away; base qualities are absent.

The sample consisted of peripheral blood. The sequence was collected from a man aged 60 to 69 with COVID-19, enrolled during active disease. In this chain, TRBV9 is recombined with TRBJ2-2; the junction holds 10 bases that match TRBD2. This receptor carries the CDR3 CASSVAASGGNTGELFF. The DNA sequence is TGTGCCAGCAGCGTAGCGGCTAGCGGGGGGAACACCGGGGAGCTGTTTTTT.